This T cell receptor beta chain was sequenced for a study of cytomegalovirus exposure and HLA in healthy donors. Assay used: immunoSEQ multiplex PCR; TCRdb lists only in-frame clones, some missing. The sample carries some 340,000 clones, roughly 87% recorded once. Study-wide findings and caveats: One later analysis, an examination of the approximately 130 validation repertoires, found that first-cohort TCR clusters tended to co-occur in them.

The length of the CDR3 is 16 residues. Germline values: CDR1 SGHAT, CDR2 FQNNGV. V lost 1 base and J lost 1; bases outside the gene matches: 6. A word on this clone: Its target is unknown.

The gene calls are TRBV11-2 and TRBJ1-2; 7 positions match TRBD1. The TCR sequence derives from a woman aged 25 to 45 in good health and CMV-seropositive. Sequencing was carried out using PBMCs. The CDR3 reads CASSLARTGYNYGYTF. In DNA form, the CDR3 reads TGTGCCAGCAGCTTAGCCCGGACAGGATATAACTATGGCTACACCTTC. Full variable domain (remainder filled in from reference TRBV11-2 and TRBJ1-2): EAGVAQSPRYKIIEKRQSVAFWCNPISGHATLYWYQQILGQGPKLLIQFQNNGVVDDSQLPKDRFSAERLKGVDSTLKIQPAKLEDSAVYLCASSLARTGYNYGYTFGSGTRLTVV.